These 21 T cell receptor beta chains were sequenced from one sample in a study of lymphopenia after photon versus proton radiotherapy. Method: immunoSEQ multiplex PCR; TCRdb's copy keeps in-frame clones and lacks some. Here the sample spans roughly 58,000 clones, roughly 87% being singletons. The specimen comprised peripheral blood, sampled from a patient treated with proton-based radiotherapy. The receptors originated from an elderly man with esophageal cancer.

This rearrangement joins TRBV5-6 to TRBJ2-5; 8 bases match TRBD2. Germline loops: CDR1 SGHDT, CDR2 YYEEEE. This CDR3 has 16 amino acids. V gave up 3 bases and J gave up 1 base; unmatched junction bases: 8. This chain's CDR3 is CASSWAGRGAQETQYF. The DNA of the CDR3 is TGTGCCAGCAGCTGGGCCGGGCGGGGGGCCCAAGAGACCCAGTACTTC.

The J gene is TRBJ2-1, the V gene TRBV7-2; 7 nucleotides match TRBD1. The germline V gene encodes CDR1 SGHTA and CDR2 FQGNSA. V dropped 7 bases and J dropped 2; count of bases not matched to a gene: 5. The CDR3 has 14 amino acids. The CDR3 is CASNEGAPYNEQFF. The CDR3, as DNA: TGTGCCAGCAACGAGGGGGCCCCCTACAATGAGCAGTTCTTC.

The chain couples TRBV5-1 to TRBJ2-1, with 7 positions matching TRBD2. The V and J ends lost 1 base and 6 bases, in that order; junction bases with no gene match: 13. Germline CDR1 reads SGHRS; CDR2 reads YFSETQ. This CDR3 is 17 amino acids long. CDR3: CASSLTAGGSGSNEQFF. CDR3 DNA sequence: TGCGCCAGCAGCTTGACTGCGGGCGGGAGTGGGTCCAATGAGCAGTTCTTC.

V and J are TRBV10-1 and TRBJ2-3; 9 bases match TRBD2. V dropped 1 base and J dropped 3; count of bases not matched to a gene: 5. The CDR3 loop spans 16 amino acids. The germline CDR1 and CDR2 sequences are WNHNN and SYGVQD (reference sequence). CDR3 sequence (DNA): TGCGCCAGCAGTGAGTACCCAGCGGGAGGAACAGATACGCAGTATTTT. This translates into CASSEYPAGGTDTQYF.

This clone was seen a few times. The sample contains more than one DNA sequence encoding this CDR3. The rearrangement joins TRBV5-1 to TRBJ1-2; no firm D call. Trimming left V 0 bases short and J 1 base short, with 7 bases between. This CDR3 contains 14 residues. CDR1 is SGHRS, CDR2 YFSETQ, per germline. This CDR3 is CASSLESVNYGYTF. DNA for the CDR3: TGCGCCAGCAGCTTGGAGTCAGTTAACTATGGCTACACCTTC.

This chain connects TRBV2 to TRBJ1-5; maybe TRBD1 (5 bases). V was pared by 7 bases and J by 3 bases, with 16 bases between. CDR3 length: 15 amino acids. CDR1 is SNHLY and CDR2 is FYNNEI in the germline V gene. In nucleotides, the CDR3 is TGTGCCAGCAAAAAAGGGACCCCATCCAATCAGCCCCAGCATTTT. Its protein product is CASKKGTPSNQPQHF.

The CDR3 loop is CASSILPEAYGYTF. As DNA, the CDR3 is TGTGCCAGCAGCATCCTCCCGGAGGCCTATGGCTACACCTTC. This chain links TRBV7-2 with TRBJ1-2; D call uncertain. Trimming took 5 bases from V and 4 from J, leaving 14 bases between them. CDR1 is SGHTA and CDR2 is FQGNSA in the germline V gene. The CDR3 has 14 amino acids. The whole variable domain, remainder taken from reference TRBV7-2 and TRBJ1-2, is GAGVSQSPSNKVTEKGKDVELRCDPISGHTALYWYRQSLGQGLEFLIYFQGNSAPDKSGLPSDRFSAERTGGSVSTLTIQRTQQEDSAVYLCASSILPEAYGYTFGSGTRLTVV.

This clone was seen a single time. Distinct nucleotide sequences in the sample also encode this CDR3. The genes are TRBV27 and TRBJ2-1; 11 bases match TRBD2. With V trimmed by 6 bases and J by 7 bases, 14 bases remained unmatched. Germline V gives CDR1 MNHEY, CDR2 SMNVEV (reference sequence). The CDR3 covers 17 residues. CDR3 loop: CASSAPLTSGGSNEQFF. CDR3 coding DNA: TGTGCCAGCAGCGCTCCCCTCACTAGCGGGGGATCTAATGAGCAGTTCTTC.

The chain uses TRBV29-1 and TRBJ1-3, with D unresolved. The V gene lost 1 base and the J gene lost 4 bases, with 17 bases spanning the gap. The germline CDR1 and CDR2 sequences are SQVTM and ANQGSEA. This CDR3 comprises 16 residues. CDR3 sequence (DNA): TGCAGCGTTGAAGTGCCGCGGGAGAGGAGCGGAAACACCATATATTTT. Its translation is CSVEVPRERSGNTIYF.

The V gene is TRBV2, the J gene TRBJ2-1; unclear D gene. CDR1 and CDR2 from the germline V gene are SNHLY and FYNNEI. This CDR3 is built from 12 residues. Trimming pared 2 bases from V and 5 bases from J, leaving 4 bases between. For the CDR3, the DNA is TGTGCCAGCAGTGAACAGGACAATGAGCAGTTCTTC. Residues: CASSEQDNEQFF.

The rearrangement joins TRBV5-1 to TRBJ1-1; no clear D gene. This CDR3 contains 11 residues. The germline V and J ends were trimmed by 5 bases and 1 base, with 3 bases remaining between them. Germline loops: CDR1 SGHRS, CDR2 YFSETQ. CDR3 sequence reads: CASRANTEAFF. The CDR3 coding sequence is TGCGCCAGCAGAGCGAACACTGAAGCTTTCTTT.

The CDR3 here is CASSYRLDQPQHF. The CDR3 DNA sequence: TGTGCCAGCAGTTATCGTCTAGATCAGCCCCAGCATTTT. This chain uses TRBV6-5 with TRBJ1-5; D call uncertain. Germline V CDR1 and CDR2: MNHEY, SVGAGI. V was pared by 3 bases and J by 5 bases, with 8 bases between. CDR3 length: 13 residues.

This sequence joins TRBV6-1 and TRBJ1-1; no firm D call. The V end lost 7 bases, the J end lost 1 base, and 10 bases lay between the germline ends. This CDR3 has 13 residues. CDR1 and CDR2 (germline): MNHNS, SASEGT. DNA of the CDR3: TGTGCCAGCACGGAACAGCCGAACACTGAAGCTTTCTTT. Translation: CASTEQPNTEAFF.

For the CDR3, the DNA is TGTGCCATCAGTGAGGAGGCGGGGGATGGCTACACCTTC. This codes for CAISEEAGDGYTF. The gene calls are TRBV10-3 and TRBJ1-2; D perhaps matches TRBD1 (5 bases). The CDR3 has 13 residues. The germline gives CDR1 ENHRY, CDR2 SYGVKD. Trimming took off 2 bases at V and 6 bases at J, with 10 bases between the two ends.

V and J are TRBV6-1 and TRBJ2-3; D possibly corresponds to TRBD1 (5 bases). The CDR3 contains 14 residues. V dropped 8 bases and J dropped 4 bases, with 16 bases sitting between them. Looked up from germline, CDR1 is MNHNS and CDR2 is SASEGT. The chain's CDR3 is CASSLLVGPDTQYF. As DNA, the CDR3 is TGTGCCAGCTCCCTCCTGGTGGGGCCAGATACGCAGTATTTT.

V usage is TRBV27 and J usage is TRBJ1-4; no clear D gene. Trimming pared 5 bases from V and 5 bases from J, leaving 21 bases between. Germline assignment: CDR1 MNHEY and CDR2 SMNVEV (reference sequence). The CDR3 length is 17 residues. CDR3 region: CASSILRSSRLNEKLFF. For the CDR3, the DNA is TGTGCCAGCAGTATCCTCCGTTCGTCACGGCTCAATGAAAAACTGTTTTTT.

The chain uses TRBV2 and TRBJ1-2; 8 bases agree with TRBD1. The CDR3 covers 16 residues. V was pared by 0 bases and J by 6 bases, with 9 bases of the junction left unmatched. Germline loops: CDR1 SNHLY, CDR2 FYNNEI. CDR3 region: CASSEAPGGRGHGYTF. In DNA, the CDR3 is TGTGCCAGCAGTGAAGCTCCCGGAGGCAGGGGGCATGGCTACACCTTC.

The chain recombines TRBV4-1 with TRBJ1-1, with 8 bases that match TRBD1. Germline CDR1 reads MGHRA; CDR2 reads YSYEKL. The CDR3 loop spans 13 amino acids. The trim removed 2 bases at V and 10 bases at J, leaving 6 bases unmatched. Here the CDR3 reads CASSQPGQELAFF. The CDR3 coding sequence is TGCGCCAGCAGCCAACCGGGACAGGAACTAGCTTTCTTT.

The chain couples TRBV5-1 to TRBJ1-1; 7 bases fit TRBD1. Germline V gives CDR1 SGHRS, CDR2 YFSETQ. V shed 4 bases and J 2 bases; nucleotides not matched to a gene: 2. There are 13 residues in the CDR3. The CDR3 nucleotides are TGCGCCAGCAGCCGGGACAGTAACACTGAAGCTTTCTTT. Residues: CASSRDSNTEAFF. The entire variable domain, with the rest obtained from reference TRBV5-1 and TRBJ1-1, is as follows: KAGVTQTPRYLIKTRGQQVTLSCSPISGHRSVSWYQQTPGQGLQFLFEYFSETQRNKGNFPGRFSGRQFSNSRSEMNVSTLELGDSALYLCASSRDSNTEAFFGQGTRLTVV.

This chain links TRBV10-3 with TRBJ2-5; D is undetermined. CDR3 size: 13 residues. V lost 3 bases, J lost 2 bases, and 7 bases lay in between. The germline CDR1 and CDR2 sequences are ENHRY and SYGVKD. The CDR3 is CAISEMTQETQYF. CDR3 DNA: TGTGCCATCAGTGAAATGACACAAGAGACCCAGTACTTC.

V gene TRBV5-1 combines with J gene TRBJ1-2; tentative D call: TRBD1 (6 bases). Germline V lookup: CDR1 SGHRS, CDR2 YFSETQ. Trimming stripped 0 bases from V and 5 bases from J, with 11 bases between. This CDR3 has 14 residues. CDR3 sequence reads: CASSLEGRGYGYTF. CDR3 coding DNA: TGCGCCAGCAGCTTGGAGGGCAGGGGTTATGGCTACACCTTC.